Shown below are 23 T cell receptor beta chains from a single sample sequenced in a study of blood T cells in healthy people across ages. With a J-beta primer mix and a sample-barcoded 5' primer, a second PCR ran about 7 to 11 cycles. MiXCR was run by TCRdb on the 5' RACE reads, yielding one entry per CDR3 protein. The table lists 1.4 million to 1.5 million distinct CDR3 sequences, roughly 40% of them singletons. The specimen sequenced was blood. The receptors derive from a woman aged 18 to 35 in good health.

This clonotype occurred a few times. The J gene is TRBJ2-1, the V gene TRBV28; no definite D call. Germline V CDR1 and CDR2: MDHEN, SYDVKM. The CDR3 is made up of 12 amino acids. The CDR3 protein is CASAHWVNEQFF. The CDR3 DNA reads as TGTGCTTCAGCCCACTGGGTGAATGAGCAGTTCTTC.

V usage is TRBV7-9 and J usage is TRBJ1-5; no firm D call. CDR3 size: 15 residues. V lost 5 bases, J lost 2 bases, and 13 bases lay in between. CDR1 and CDR2 (germline): SEHNR, FQNEAQ (reference sequence). CDR3 nucleotide sequence: TGTGCCAGCAGCCAGGTGGGCAGTGGCAATCAGCCCCAGCATTTT. Protein sequence: CASSQVGSGNQPQHF.

The chain links TRBV5-5 to TRBJ2-6; no reliable D call. V shed 2 bases and J shed 2 bases, with 8 bases lying between them. Germline CDR1 SGHKS, CDR2 YYEKEE (reference sequence). The CDR3 covers 15 residues. The CDR3 protein is CASSFESAGANVLTF. The CDR3 nucleotides read TGTGCCAGCAGCTTTGAGAGCGCTGGGGCCAACGTCCTGACTTTC.

The chain uses TRBV6-5 and TRBJ1-2, with 7 bases identical to TRBD1. The CDR3 loop spans 16 amino acids. Trimming removed 2 bases from V and 5 bases from J; junction bases left unmatched: 11. Germline values: CDR1 MNHEY, CDR2 SVGAGI. CDR3 loop: CASSYGGGTEDYGYTF. CDR3 in DNA: TGTGCCAGCAGTTACGGGGGAGGGACAGAAGATTATGGCTACACCTTC.

The chain carries TRBV29-1 and TRBJ2-1, with TRBD1 as a possible D gene (6 bases). Judging by the DNA end, TRBJ2-7 fits better; the J call may be wrong. This CDR3 contains 12 residues. Per the germline V gene, CDR1 is SQVTM and CDR2 is ANQGSEA. The CDR3 coding sequence is TGCAGCGGGACAGTTTCCTACAATGAGCAGTACTTC. Translated, it gives CSGTVSYNEQYF.

CDR3 in DNA: TGCGCCAGCAGCCTCGCCCGAGGGGCGGGGTGGGACAATGAGCAGTTCTTC. Protein sequence: CASSLARGAGWDNEQFF. The chain has TRBV4-1 and TRBJ2-1; possible D gene TRBD2, 6 bases. The V end was cut by 4 bases, the J end by 5 bases, with 21 bases between. The germline V gene has CDR1 MGHRA and CDR2 YSYEKL. This CDR3 contains 17 residues.

This clonotype came up a few times. This sequence joins TRBV20-1 and TRBJ1-2; 9 bases line up with TRBD1. Per germline, CDR1 DFQATT and CDR2 SNEGSKA (reference sequence). The CDR3 is 15 residues long. V lost 4 bases, J lost 7 bases, and 13 bases stayed unmatched. CDR3 region: CSAIPGQGSDGGYTF. CDR3 nucleotide sequence: TGCAGTGCTATTCCGGGACAGGGATCGGACGGTGGCTACACCTTC.

The chain is built from TRBV4-1 and TRBJ2-5; 7 bases map to TRBD2. The V gene end was trimmed by 2 bases and the J gene end by 11 bases; junction bases not matched to a gene: 11. Germline V lookup: CDR1 MGHRA, CDR2 YSYEKL. CDR3 size: 14 residues. The CDR3, as DNA: TGCGCCAGCAGCCAACTGGGAGGGCGCAATGAGCAGTACTTC. Translation gives CASSQLGGRNEQYF.

J is TRBJ1-5 and V is TRBV6-6, with D possibly being TRBD1 (6 bases). V dropped 2 bases and J dropped 6 bases, with 14 bases sitting between them. Germline CDR1 and CDR2: MNHNY and SVGAGI (reference sequence). The CDR3 consists of 15 residues. The CDR3 here is CASSYPGGSGQPQHF. CDR3 sequence (DNA): TGTGCCAGCAGTTACCCGGGGGGCTCGGGTCAGCCCCAGCATTTT.

The CDR3 loop is CASSMGDGGDGYTF. The CDR3 coding sequence is TGTGCCAGCAGCATGGGGGACGGGGGGGATGGCTACACCTTC. This chain connects TRBV7-3 to TRBJ1-2; a possible D gene is TRBD1 (5 bases). The V gene's germline CDR1 is SGHTA and CDR2 FQGTGA. The CDR3 consists of 14 residues. V was cut by 5 bases and J by 6 bases, with 16 bases left in between.

This clonotype was detected only a few times. The chain joins TRBV25-1 to TRBJ1-6; D remains unclear. Looked up from germline, CDR1 is MGHDK and CDR2 is SYGVNS. The CDR3 contains 12 residues. V dropped 3 bases and J dropped 8 bases, with 5 bases sitting between them. The CDR3 protein is CASSDPHSPLHF. CDR3 DNA: TGTGCCAGCAGTGACCCTCATTCACCCCTCCACTTT.

In this sample, this clonotype turned up a few times. The chain is built from TRBV20-1 and TRBJ2-5; D may be TRBD1 (6 bases). V was shortened by 6 bases and J by 3 bases, with 23 bases between the two germline ends. This CDR3 spans 16 amino acids. Germline V gene sequence: CDR1 DFQATT, CDR2 SNEGSKA (reference sequence). The CDR3 reads CSAPTASGQLKETQYF. CDR3 nucleotides: TGCAGTGCCCCTACTGCCTCCGGACAGTTAAAAGAGACCCAGTACTTC.

The chain uses TRBV4-1 and TRBJ2-1; 10 nucleotides align to TRBD2. Germline loops: CDR1 MGHRA, CDR2 YSYEKL. The CDR3 contains 15 residues. V shed 1 base and J 7 bases; nucleotides not matched to a gene: 4. This CDR3 is CASSQGPAGGNEQFF. Written as DNA, the CDR3 is TGCGCCAGCAGCCAAGGTCCAGCGGGAGGGAATGAGCAGTTCTTC.

This clonotype was seen repeatedly, ten times or more. J is TRBJ2-3 and V is TRBV7-3, with no clear D. Germline CDR1 and CDR2: SGHTA and FQGTGA. V lost 6 bases and J 1 base, leaving 8 bases between the germline ends. The CDR3 is 13 amino acids. The CDR3, as DNA: TGTGCCAGCAGTCCCGAGGGCACAGATACGCAGTATTTT. It translates to CASSPEGTDTQYF.

V usage is TRBV15 and J usage is TRBJ1-2; D possibly corresponds to TRBD1 (5 bases). V was pared by 1 base and J by 6 bases, with 12 bases between. CDR1 and CDR2 from the germline V gene are LNHNV and YYDKDF (reference sequence). The CDR3 extends over 14 amino acids. The CDR3 region is CATSRGEGGDGYTF. CDR3 bases: TGTGCCACCAGCAGAGGGGAAGGAGGGGATGGCTACACCTTC.

The chain employs TRBV4-1 and TRBJ2-1; D is possibly TRBD1 (5 bases). Germline V gene data show CDR1 as MGHRA and CDR2 as YSYEKL. Trimming pared 4 bases from V and 0 bases from J, leaving 10 bases between. The CDR3 loop spans 15 amino acids. Here the CDR3 DNA reads TGCGCCAGCAGCCCCTTGGGGCCCTCCTACAATGAGCAGTTCTTC. The encoded protein is CASSPLGPSYNEQFF.

DNA of the CDR3: TGCGCCAGCAGCTTGTGGGAGAACAATGAGCAGTTCTTC. This codes for CASSLWENNEQFF. This sequence joins TRBV5-1 and TRBJ2-1; D may be TRBD2 (5 bases). The CDR3 covers 13 residues. Trimming stripped 1 base from V and 5 bases from J, with 7 bases between. Per germline, CDR1 SGHRS and CDR2 YFSETQ. The full variable domain, with the rest looked up from reference TRBV5-1 and TRBJ2-1, is KAGVTQTPRYLIKTRGQQVTLSCSPISGHRSVSWYQQTPGQGLQFLFEYFSETQRNKGNFPGRFSGRQFSNSRSEMNVSTLELGDSALYLCASSLWENNEQFFGPGTRLTVL.

This chain uses TRBV5-1 with TRBJ2-7; D not resolved. The J call is in doubt because the DNA end fits TRBJ2-5 better. Germline lookup yields CDR1 SGHRS and CDR2 YFSETQ. The CDR3 is 14 amino acids. CDR3 loop: CASSPEPVSETQYF. CDR3 in DNA: TGCGCCAGCAGCCCCGAACCCGTTTCAGAGACCCAGTACTTC.

Concerning this clonotype: At one end the junction does not follow the germline gene, possibly because of a read error. This chain uses TRBV28 with TRBJ1-4; D may be TRBD1 (5 bases). Germline V lookup: CDR1 MDHEN, CDR2 SYDVKM. The CDR3 spans 12 residues. The CDR3 protein is CASRSGPERLFF. The CDR3 region has the DNA TGTGCCAGCAGATCAGGGCCCGAAAGACTGTTTTTT. Supplemented by reference TRBV28 and TRBJ1-4, the full variable domain reads DVKVTQSSRYLVKRTGEKVFLECVQDMDHENMFWYRQDPGLGLRLIYFSYDVKMKEKGDIPEGYSVSREKKERFSLILESASTNQTSMYLCASRSGPERLFFGSGTQLSVL.

This clonotype has a handful of counts. The chain couples TRBV10-1 to TRBJ2-7, with D unresolved. Germline V CDR1 and CDR2: WNHNN, SYGVQD (reference sequence). This CDR3 contains 15 residues. V gave up 0 bases and J gave up 0 bases, with 9 bases separating them. The DNA of the CDR3 is TGCGCCAGCAGTGAGTCCGGCTCAGCCTCCTACGAGCAGTACTTC. Translating it yields CASSESGSASYEQYF.

The rearrangement links TRBV7-9 to TRBJ2-7, with 9 bases fitting TRBD2. Germline assignment: CDR1 SEHNR and CDR2 FQNEAQ (reference sequence). The CDR3 covers 16 residues. V trimming: 1 base; J trimming: 3 bases; junction bases outside the gene matches: 7. CDR3 DNA: TGTGCCAGCAGCTTAGGCCCGCAAGCGGGGGGCTACGAGCAGTACTTC. This sequence encodes CASSLGPQAGGYEQYF.

This chain uses TRBV5-6 with TRBJ2-2; TRBD2 matches 14 bases. With 4 bases clipped from V and 6 bases from J, the junction kept 17 bases outside the gene matches. In germline, CDR1 is SGHDT, CDR2 YYEEEE. CDR3 size: 20 residues. CDR3 loop: CASSLMTSGGASGFSGELFF. CDR3 nucleotide sequence: TGTGCCAGCAGCCTGATGACTAGCGGGGGGGCCTCCGGGTTCTCCGGGGAGCTGTTTTTT.

The CDR3 sequence: CSALGQGRSQYF. In DNA, the CDR3 is TGCAGTGCCCTGGGACAGGGGAGAAGCCAGTACTTC. The chain recombines TRBV20-1 with TRBJ2-7; TRBD1 matches at 10 bases. Germline lookup yields CDR1 DFQATT and CDR2 SNEGSKA (reference sequence). V dropped 6 bases and J dropped 10; count of bases not matched to a gene: 9. The CDR3 length is 12 residues.